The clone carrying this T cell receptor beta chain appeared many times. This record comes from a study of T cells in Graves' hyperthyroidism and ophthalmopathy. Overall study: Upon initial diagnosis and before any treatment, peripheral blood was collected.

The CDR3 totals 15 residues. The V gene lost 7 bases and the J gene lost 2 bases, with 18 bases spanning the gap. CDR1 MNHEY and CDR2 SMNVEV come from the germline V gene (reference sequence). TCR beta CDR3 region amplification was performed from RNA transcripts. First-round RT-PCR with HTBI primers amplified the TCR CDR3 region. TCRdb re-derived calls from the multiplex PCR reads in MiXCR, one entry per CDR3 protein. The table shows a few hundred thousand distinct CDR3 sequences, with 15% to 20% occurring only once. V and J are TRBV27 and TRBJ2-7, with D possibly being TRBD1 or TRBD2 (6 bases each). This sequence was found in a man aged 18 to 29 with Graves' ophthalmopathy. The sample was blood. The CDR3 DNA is TGTGCCAGCACCCCAATGGGGGGCTCTCCCTACGAGCAGTACTTC. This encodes CASTPMGGSPYEQYF.